This passage covers 3 T cell receptor beta chains from one sample sequenced in a study of T cell responses to AZD1222 COVID-19 vaccine (dated by TCRdb to the early 2020s). Reading the label with the study, this specimen's time point is: baseline before first vaccination. Libraries were constructed by the immunoSEQ multiplex PCR assay. TCRdb provides this immuneACCESS table in a form limited to in-frame rearrangements. Some clones are lacking; in checked studies, under half of them reflect an unresolved V gene, and why the rest are absent is not known. Here the sample has around 94,000 clones; 85% to 90% occur a single time. The top ten constitute around 3.9% of the sample. The sequenced sample was peripheral blood, obtained on day 0 of AZD1222 vaccination. These receptors were taken from an adult in good health.

The genes are TRBV7-3 and TRBJ2-2; D is ambiguous. V gave up 5 bases and J gave up 7 bases, with 14 bases separating them. Germline V gene sequence: CDR1 SGHTA, CDR2 FQGTGA. The CDR3 has 14 amino acids. CDR3: CASSATLGIGELFF. The CDR3 region has the DNA TGTGCCAGCAGCGCTACATTAGGGATCGGGGAGCTGTTTTTT.

The chain uses TRBV4-1 and TRBJ1-6; 7 positions match TRBD1. The length of the CDR3 is 15 residues. Trimming cost V 3 bases and J 8 bases; bases outside gene matches: 7. Germline-derived CDR1 and CDR2 are MGHRA and YSYEKL. CDR3: CASSHEDRRDSPLHF. The CDR3 DNA sequence: TGCGCCAGCAGCCATGAGGACAGGAGGGATTCACCCCTCCACTTT.

The chain joins TRBV30 to TRBJ1-3; perhaps TRBD1 as D (5 bases). The ends were cut back, 4 bases at V and 0 bases at J, with 10 bases in the middle. The length of the CDR3 is 14 residues. Per germline, CDR1 GTSNPN and CDR2 SVGIG (reference sequence). Written as DNA, the CDR3 is TGTGCCTGGACCCCCGGGGGCTCTGGAAACACCATATATTTT. It encodes CAWTPGGSGNTIYF.